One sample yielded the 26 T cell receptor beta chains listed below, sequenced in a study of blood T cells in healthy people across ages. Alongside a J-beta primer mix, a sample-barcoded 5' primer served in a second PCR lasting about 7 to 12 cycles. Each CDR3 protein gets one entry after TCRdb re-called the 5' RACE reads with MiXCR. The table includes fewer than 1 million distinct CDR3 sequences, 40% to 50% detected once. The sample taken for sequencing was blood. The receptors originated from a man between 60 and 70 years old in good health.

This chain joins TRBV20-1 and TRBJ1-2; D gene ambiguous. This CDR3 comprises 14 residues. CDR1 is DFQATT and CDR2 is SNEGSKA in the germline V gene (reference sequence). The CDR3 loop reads CSSQWFSANYGYTF. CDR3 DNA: TGCAGCTCCCAGTGGTTTTCGGCTAACTATGGCTACACCTTC.

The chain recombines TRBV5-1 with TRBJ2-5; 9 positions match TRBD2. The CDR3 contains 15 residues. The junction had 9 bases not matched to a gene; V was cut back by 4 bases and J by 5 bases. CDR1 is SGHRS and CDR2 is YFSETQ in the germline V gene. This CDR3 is CASSPTSGLRETQYF. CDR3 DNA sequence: TGCGCCAGCAGCCCGACTAGCGGCCTTCGGGAGACCCAGTACTTC.

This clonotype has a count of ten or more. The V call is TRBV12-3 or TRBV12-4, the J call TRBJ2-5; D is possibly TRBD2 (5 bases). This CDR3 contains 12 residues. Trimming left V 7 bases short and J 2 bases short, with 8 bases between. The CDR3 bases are TGTGCCAGCACCGGGGTACAAGAGACCCAGTACTTC. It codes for CASTGVQETQYF.

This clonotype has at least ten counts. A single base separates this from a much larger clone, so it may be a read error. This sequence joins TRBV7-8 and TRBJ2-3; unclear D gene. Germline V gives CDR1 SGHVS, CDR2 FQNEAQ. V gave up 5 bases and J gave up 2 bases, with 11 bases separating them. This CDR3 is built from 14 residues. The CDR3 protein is CASSVGSSTDTQYF. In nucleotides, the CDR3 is TGTGCCAGCAGCGTGGGCTCCTCCACAGATACGCAGTATTTT.

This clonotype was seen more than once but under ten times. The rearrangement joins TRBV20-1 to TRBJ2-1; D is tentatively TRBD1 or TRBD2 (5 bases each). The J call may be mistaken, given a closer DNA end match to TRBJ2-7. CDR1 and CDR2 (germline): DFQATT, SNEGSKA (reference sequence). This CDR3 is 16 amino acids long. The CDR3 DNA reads TGCAGTGCTAGTTTTTCGGGACGGAACTCCTACAATGAGCAGTACTTC. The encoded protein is CSASFSGRNSYNEQYF.

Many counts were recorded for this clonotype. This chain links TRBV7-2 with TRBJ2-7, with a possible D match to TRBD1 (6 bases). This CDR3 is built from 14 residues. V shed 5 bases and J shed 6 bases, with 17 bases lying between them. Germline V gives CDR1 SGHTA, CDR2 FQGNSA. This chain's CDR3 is CASSPFQGNSEQYF. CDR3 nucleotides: TGTGCCAGCAGCCCCTTCCAGGGGAACTCCGAGCAGTACTTC.

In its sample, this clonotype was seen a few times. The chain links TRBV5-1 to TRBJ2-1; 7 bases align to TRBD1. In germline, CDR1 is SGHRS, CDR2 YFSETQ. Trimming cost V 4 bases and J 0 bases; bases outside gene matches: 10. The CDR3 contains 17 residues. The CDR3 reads CASSPDNRGSSYNEQFF. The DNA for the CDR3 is TGCGCCAGCAGCCCAGATAACAGGGGAAGCTCCTACAATGAGCAGTTCTTC.

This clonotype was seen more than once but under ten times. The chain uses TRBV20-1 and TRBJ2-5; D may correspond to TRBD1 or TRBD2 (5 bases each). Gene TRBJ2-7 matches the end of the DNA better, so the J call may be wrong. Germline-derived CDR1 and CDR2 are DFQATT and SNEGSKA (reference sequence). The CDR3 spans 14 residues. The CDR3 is CSADLRDGLDEQYF. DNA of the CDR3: TGCAGTGCTGATCTCCGGGACGGACTTGACGAGCAGTACTTC.

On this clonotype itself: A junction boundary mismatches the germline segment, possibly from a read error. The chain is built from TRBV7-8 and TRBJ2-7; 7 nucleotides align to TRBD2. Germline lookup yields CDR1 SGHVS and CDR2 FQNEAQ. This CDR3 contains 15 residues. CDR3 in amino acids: CAGSSYSGASYEQYF. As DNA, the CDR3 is TGTGCCGGCAGCTCATACAGCGGGGCCTCCTACGAGCAGTACTTC.

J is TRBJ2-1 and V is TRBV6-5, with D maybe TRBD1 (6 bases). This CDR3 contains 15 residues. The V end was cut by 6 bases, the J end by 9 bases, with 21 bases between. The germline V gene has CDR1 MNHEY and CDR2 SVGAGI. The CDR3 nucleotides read TGTGCCAGCAGGACTTGGGACATGGCCTCCGGTGAGCAGTTCTTC. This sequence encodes CASRTWDMASGEQFF.

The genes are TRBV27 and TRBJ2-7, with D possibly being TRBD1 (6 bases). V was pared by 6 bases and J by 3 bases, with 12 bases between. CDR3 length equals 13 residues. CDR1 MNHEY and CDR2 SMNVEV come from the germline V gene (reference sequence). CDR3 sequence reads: CASRTQGNYEQYF. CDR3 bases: TGTGCCAGCAGGACACAGGGTAACTACGAGCAGTACTTC.

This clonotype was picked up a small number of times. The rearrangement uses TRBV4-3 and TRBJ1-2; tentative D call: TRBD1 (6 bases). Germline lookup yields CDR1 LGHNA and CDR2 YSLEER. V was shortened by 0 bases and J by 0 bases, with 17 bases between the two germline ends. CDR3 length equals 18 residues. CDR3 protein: CASSQDASTRQANYGYTF. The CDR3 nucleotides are TGCGCCAGCAGCCAAGATGCCTCAACTCGACAGGCTAACTATGGCTACACCTTC.

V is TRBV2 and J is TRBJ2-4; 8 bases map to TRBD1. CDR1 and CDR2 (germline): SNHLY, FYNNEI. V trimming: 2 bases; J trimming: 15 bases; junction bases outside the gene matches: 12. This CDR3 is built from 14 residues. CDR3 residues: CASSELRQGAHLYF. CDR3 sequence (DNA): TGTGCCAGCAGTGAACTCCGGCAGGGGGCCCATCTGTACTTC.

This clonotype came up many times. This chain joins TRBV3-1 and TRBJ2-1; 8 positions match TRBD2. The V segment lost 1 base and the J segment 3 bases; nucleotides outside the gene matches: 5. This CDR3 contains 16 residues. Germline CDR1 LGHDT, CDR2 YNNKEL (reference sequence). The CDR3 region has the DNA TGTGCCAGCAGCCAAGGAGCGGGGGAATACTACAATGAGCAGTTCTTC. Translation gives CASSQGAGEYYNEQFF.

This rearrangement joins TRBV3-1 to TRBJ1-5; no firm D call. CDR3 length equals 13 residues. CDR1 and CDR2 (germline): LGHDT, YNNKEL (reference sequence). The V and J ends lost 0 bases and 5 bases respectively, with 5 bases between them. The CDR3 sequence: CASSQDEHQPQHF. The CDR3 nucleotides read TGTGCCAGCAGCCAAGATGAGCATCAGCCCCAGCATTTT.

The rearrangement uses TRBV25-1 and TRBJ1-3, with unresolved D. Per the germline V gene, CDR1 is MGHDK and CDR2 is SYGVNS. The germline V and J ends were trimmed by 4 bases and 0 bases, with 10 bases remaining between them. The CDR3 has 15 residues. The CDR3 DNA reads TGTGCCAGCAGTGCTGGACCGAACTCTGGAAACACCATATATTTT. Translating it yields CASSAGPNSGNTIYF.

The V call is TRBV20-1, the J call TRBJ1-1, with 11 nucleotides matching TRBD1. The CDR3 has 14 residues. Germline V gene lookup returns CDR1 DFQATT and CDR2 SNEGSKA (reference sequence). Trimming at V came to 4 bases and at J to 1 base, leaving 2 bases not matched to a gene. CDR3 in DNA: TGCAGTGCTACGGACAGGGGGCCGAACACTGAAGCTTTCTTT. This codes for CSATDRGPNTEAFF.

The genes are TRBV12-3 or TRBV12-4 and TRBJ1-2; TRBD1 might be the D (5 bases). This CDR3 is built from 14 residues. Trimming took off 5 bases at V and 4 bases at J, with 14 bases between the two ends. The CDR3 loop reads CASSITGTGYGYTF. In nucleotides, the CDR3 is TGTGCCAGCAGTATAACCGGGACCGGCTATGGCTACACCTTC.

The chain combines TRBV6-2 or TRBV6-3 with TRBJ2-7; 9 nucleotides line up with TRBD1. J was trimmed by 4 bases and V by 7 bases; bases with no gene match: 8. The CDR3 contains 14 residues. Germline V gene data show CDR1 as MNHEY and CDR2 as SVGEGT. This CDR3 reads CASTKDRGSYEQYF. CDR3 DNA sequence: TGTGCCAGCACCAAGGACAGGGGATCTTACGAGCAGTACTTC.

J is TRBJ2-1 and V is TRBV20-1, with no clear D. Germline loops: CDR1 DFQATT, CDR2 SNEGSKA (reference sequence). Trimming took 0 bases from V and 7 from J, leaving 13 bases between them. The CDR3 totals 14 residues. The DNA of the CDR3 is TGCAGTGCTAGAGAAGCTGATCCCGGGAATGAGCAGTTCTTC. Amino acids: CSAREADPGNEQFF.

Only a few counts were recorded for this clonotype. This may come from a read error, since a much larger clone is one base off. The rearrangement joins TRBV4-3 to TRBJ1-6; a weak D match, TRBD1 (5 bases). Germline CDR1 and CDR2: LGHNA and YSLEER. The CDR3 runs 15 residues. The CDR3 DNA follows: TGCGCCAGCAGCCAAGCTCAGGGCCTGGTGTCACTCCTCCACTTT. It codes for CASSQAQGLVSLLHF.

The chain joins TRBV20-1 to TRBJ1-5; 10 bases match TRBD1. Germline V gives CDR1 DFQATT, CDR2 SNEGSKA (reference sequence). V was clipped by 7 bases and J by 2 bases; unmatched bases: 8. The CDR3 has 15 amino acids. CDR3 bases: TGCAGTGTGGGACAGGGGAATCAGGGCAATCAGCCCCAGCATTTT. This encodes CSVGQGNQGNQPQHF.

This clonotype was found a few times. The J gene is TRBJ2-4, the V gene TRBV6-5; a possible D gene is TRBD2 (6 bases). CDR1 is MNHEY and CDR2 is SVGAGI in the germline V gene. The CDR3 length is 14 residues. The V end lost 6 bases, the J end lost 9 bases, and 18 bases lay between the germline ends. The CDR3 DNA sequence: TGTGCCAGCAGACCAACAGGAATCGGGGGCATTCAGTACTTC. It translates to CASRPTGIGGIQYF.

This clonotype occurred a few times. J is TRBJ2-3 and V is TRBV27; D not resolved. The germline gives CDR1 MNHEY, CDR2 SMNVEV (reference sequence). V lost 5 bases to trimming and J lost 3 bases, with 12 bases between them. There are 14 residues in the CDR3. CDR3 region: CASSLMWGTDTQYF. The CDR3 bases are TGTGCCAGCAGTCTTATGTGGGGAACAGATACGCAGTATTTT.

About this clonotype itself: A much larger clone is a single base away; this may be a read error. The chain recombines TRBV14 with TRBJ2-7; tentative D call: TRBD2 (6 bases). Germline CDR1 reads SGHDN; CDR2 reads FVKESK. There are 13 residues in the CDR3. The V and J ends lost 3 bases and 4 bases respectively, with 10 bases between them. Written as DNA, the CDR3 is TGTGCCAGCAGCCACGAACGGGGGTACGAGCAGTACTTC. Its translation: CASSHERGYEQYF.

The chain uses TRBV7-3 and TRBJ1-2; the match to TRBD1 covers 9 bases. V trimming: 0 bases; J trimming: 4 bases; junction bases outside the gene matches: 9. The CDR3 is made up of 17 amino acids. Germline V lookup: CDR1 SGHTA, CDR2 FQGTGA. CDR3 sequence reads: CASSLTGTGGAVYGYTF. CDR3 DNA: TGTGCCAGCAGCTTAACCGGAACAGGGGGCGCGGTCTATGGCTACACCTTC.